This passage covers 23 T cell receptor beta chains from one sample sequenced in a study of T cell responses to AZD1222 COVID-19 vaccine. TCRdb's table, derived via immunoSEQ multiplex PCR, lists solely in-frame clones and lacks some. The repertoire holds roughly 130,000 clones, with more than 85% as singletons. Sequenced here: peripheral blood, sampled on day 0 of AZD1222 vaccination. The receptors originated from an adult in good health.

The rearrangement joins TRBV20-1 to TRBJ2-7; D gene ambiguous. Germline CDR1 is DFQATT and CDR2 is SNEGSKA (reference sequence). V dropped 6 bases and J dropped 5 bases, with 11 bases sitting between them. The CDR3 sequence is 11 residues long. CDR3 sequence: CSAELDDEQYF. The CDR3, as DNA: TGCAGTGCCGAGTTAGACGACGAGCAGTACTTC.

The J gene is TRBJ2-1, the V gene TRBV6-5; perhaps TRBD2 as D (6 bases). Trimming stripped 5 bases from V and 4 bases from J, with 9 bases between. CDR1 and CDR2 from the germline V gene are MNHEY and SVGAGI. The CDR3 is 13 amino acids. The CDR3 nucleotides read TGTGCCAGCAGTCCTAGCGCTTACAATGAGCAGTTCTTC. Amino acid sequence: CASSPSAYNEQFF.

In its sample, this clone was seen once. V and J are TRBV27 and TRBJ2-7, with D unclear. Germline V CDR1 and CDR2: MNHEY, SMNVEV (reference sequence). Trimming pared 5 bases from V and 6 bases from J, leaving 11 bases between. The CDR3 is 12 residues long. For the CDR3, the DNA is TGTGCCAGCAGTACCCCCTTGGGCGAGCAGTACTTC. Its protein is CASSTPLGEQYF.

The chain couples TRBV19 to TRBJ2-1; D perhaps matches TRBD2 (6 bases). The CDR3 is 14 residues long. Trimming removed 7 bases from V and 4 bases from J, with 14 bases in between. The germline V gene has CDR1 LNHDA and CDR2 SQIVND (reference sequence). This CDR3 is CASNYRGMYNEQFF. The CDR3 DNA reads TGTGCCAGTAATTACCGGGGGATGTACAATGAGCAGTTCTTC.

The gene calls are TRBV29-1 and TRBJ1-3, with 7 nucleotides matching TRBD1. The CDR3 is made up of 17 amino acids. J gave up 1 base and V 5 bases, and 14 bases lay outside the gene matches. Germline CDR1 is SQVTM and CDR2 is ANQGSEA. The CDR3 reads CSVKPPYRGGSGNTIYF. CDR3 nucleotides: TGCAGCGTTAAACCTCCTTACAGGGGTGGGTCTGGAAACACCATATATTTT. Full variable domain (rest looked up from reference TRBV29-1 and TRBJ1-3): SAVISQKPSRDICQRGTSLTIQCQVDSQVTMMFWYRQQPGQSLTLIATANQGSEATYESGFVIDKFPISRPNLTFSTLTVSNMSPEDSSIYLCSVKPPYRGGSGNTIYFGEGSWLTVV.

The chain has TRBV25-1 and TRBJ2-5, with unresolved D. The ends were cut back, 1 base at V and 3 bases at J, with 9 bases in the middle. The CDR3 loop spans 14 amino acids. The V gene's germline CDR1 is MGHDK and CDR2 SYGVNS. The CDR3 coding sequence is TGTGCCAGCAGTGAATGGGTAGGGAAAGAGACCCAGTACTTC. Protein: CASSEWVGKETQYF.

The chain couples TRBV9 to TRBJ1-6; 8 bases are shared with TRBD1. This CDR3 region has 17 residues. Germline loops: CDR1 SGDLS, CDR2 YYNGEE. Trimming took 4 bases from V and 5 from J; bases not matched to a gene: 11. CDR3 residues: CASSTSPGGVNNSPLHF. CDR3 in DNA: TGTGCCAGCAGCACTTCGCCAGGGGGCGTGAATAATTCACCCCTCCACTTT.

The chain recombines TRBV11-2 with TRBJ2-1; D is ambiguous. The germline CDR1 and CDR2 sequences are SGHAT and FQNNGV. V gave up 1 base and J gave up 5 bases, with 6 bases separating them. The CDR3 length is 13 residues. CDR3 coding DNA: TGTGCCAGCAGCTTAGTAGAGCACAATGAGCAGTTCTTC. Translated: CASSLVEHNEQFF.

This clone has just one count. This chain connects TRBV3-1 (or the pseudogene TRBV3-2) to TRBJ2-1; D unresolved. V was pared by 1 base and J by 0 bases, with 7 bases between. CDR1 LGHDT and CDR2 YNNKEL come from the germline V gene (reference sequence). This CDR3 has 15 residues. The CDR3 region is CASSQARSSYNEQFF. The CDR3 nucleotides are TGTGCCAGCAGCCAAGCCCGGAGCTCCTACAATGAGCAGTTCTTC.

This chain joins TRBV11-3 and TRBJ2-2, with TRBD2 matching over 14 bases. J lost 1 base, V lost 1 base, and 2 bases had no gene match. Per germline, CDR1 SGHNT and CDR2 YENEEA. CDR3 length: 18 amino acids. CDR3 in DNA: TGTGCCAGCAGCTTAGTTGGACTAGCGGGAGGGAACACCGGGGAGCTGTTTTTT. Encoded protein: CASSLVGLAGGNTGELFF.

The rearrangement links TRBV18 to TRBJ2-6; D call uncertain. The CDR3 loop spans 16 amino acids. The germline V gene encodes CDR1 KGHSH and CDR2 LQKENI. V lost 6 bases, J lost 2 bases, and 14 bases lay in between. The CDR3 DNA is TGTGCCAGCTCTCCTCGGGCCGGTGCTGGGGCCAACGTCCTGACTTTC. It encodes CASSPRAGAGANVLTF.

This clone appeared a single time. The V call is TRBV19, the J call TRBJ1-5; 9 bases fit TRBD1. Germline assignment: CDR1 LNHDA and CDR2 SQIVND (reference sequence). The CDR3 contains 18 residues. The V and J ends lost 6 bases and 4 bases, in that order; junction bases with no gene match: 16. The CDR3 bases are TGTGCCAGTAGCCCGGGTGGAGGCCGGGACAGGGTAAATCAGCCCCAGCATTTT. This translates into CASSPGGGRDRVNQPQHF.

The genes are TRBV6-5 and TRBJ1-1; the match to TRBD1 covers 7 bases. Germline V gene data show CDR1 as MNHEY and CDR2 as SVGAGI. CDR3 length equals 14 residues. Unmatched junction bases numbered 7, after V lost 6 bases and J lost 3 bases. The CDR3 spells CASSLTGVDTEAFF. DNA of the CDR3: TGTGCCAGCAGCCTTACAGGGGTAGACACTGAAGCTTTCTTT.

V gene TRBV6-5 combines with J gene TRBJ1-2; 9 nucleotides align to TRBD1. J lost 4 bases, V lost 8 bases, and 5 bases had no gene match. CDR3 size: 13 residues. Per the germline V gene, CDR1 is MNHEY and CDR2 is SVGAGI. The CDR3 region is CASGDRVIYGYTF. The CDR3, as DNA: TGTGCCAGCGGGGACAGGGTAATCTATGGCTACACCTTC.

To note about this clone: The CDR3 ends on some other residue instead of the conserved phenylalanine or tryptophan, so this is likely a read error. The limits of the CDR3 on the DNA are not certain, so only TCRdb's listed CDR3 is given. The chain carries TRBV10-3 and TRBJ2-7. 10 amino acids form the CDR3, both terminal residues included. Per germline, CDR1 ENHRY and CDR2 SYGVKD. The CDR3 protein is CAISELSSTI.

CDR3 sequence: CASFGTGTYEQYF. CDR3 DNA: TGTGCCAGCTTTGGGACAGGCACCTACGAGCAGTACTTC. The rearrangement uses TRBV7-2 and TRBJ2-7; 8 nucleotides match TRBD1. Losses at the gene ends were 8 bases for V and 2 bases for J; bases not matched to a gene: 5. The CDR3 is made up of 13 amino acids. Germline CDR1 reads SGHTA; CDR2 reads FQGNSA.

The CDR3, as DNA: TGTGCCAGCAGCTTGCGACAGGGTCATTCACCCCTCCACTTT. Its protein is CASSLRQGHSPLHF. The V and J genes are TRBV5-5 and TRBJ1-6, with TRBD1 matching over 7 bases. Germline V gene lookup returns CDR1 SGHKS and CDR2 YYEKEE (reference sequence). The CDR3 runs to 14 residues. V dropped 1 base and J dropped 8; count of bases not matched to a gene: 3.

The chain recombines TRBV19 with TRBJ1-2; tentative D call: TRBD1 (6 bases). The ends were cut back, 6 bases at V and 6 bases at J, with 8 bases in the middle. Germline lookup yields CDR1 LNHDA and CDR2 SQIVND (reference sequence). The CDR3 loop spans 11 amino acids. Here the CDR3 DNA reads TGTGCCAGTAGAGAGGGGGATGGCTACACCTTC. It codes for CASREGDGYTF.

This clone showed up just a few times. The chain joins TRBV27 to TRBJ2-7; D not resolved. Germline CDR1 MNHEY, CDR2 SMNVEV (reference sequence). Trimming took off 3 bases at V and 0 bases at J, with 15 bases between the two ends. The CDR3 loop spans 16 amino acids. The CDR3 DNA follows: TGTGCCAGCAGTTTGGCCAGCGCGTATCTCTCCTACGAGCAGTACTTC. It yields the protein CASSLASAYLSYEQYF.

This chain links TRBV30 with TRBJ2-1, with TRBD2 matching over 10 bases. CDR3 size: 15 residues. Germline-derived CDR1 and CDR2 are GTSNPN and SVGIG (reference sequence). J gave up 6 bases and V 4 bases, and 9 bases lay outside the gene matches. The CDR3: CAWNVGLAGVNEQFF. In nucleotides, the CDR3 is TGTGCCTGGAATGTGGGTCTAGCGGGGGTCAATGAGCAGTTCTTC.

The rearrangement uses TRBV5-1 and TRBJ2-2; a weak D match, TRBD1 (8 bases). V lost 3 bases to trimming and J lost 4 bases, with 25 bases between them. CDR3 length: 19 residues. The germline V gene has CDR1 SGHRS and CDR2 YFSETQ. The DNA of the CDR3 is TGCGCCAGCAGCTCCACCCCTGTCGGACAGGGAGGGAGCACCGGGGAGCTGTTTTTT. It yields the protein CASSSTPVGQGGSTGELFF.

The J gene is TRBJ1-6, the V gene TRBV5-5; D is ambiguous. Germline V CDR1 and CDR2: SGHKS, YYEKEE (reference sequence). The CDR3 runs to 13 residues. V was trimmed by 4 bases and J by 8 bases, leaving 10 bases between them. CDR3 loop: CASSRDWDSPLHF. The CDR3 coding sequence is TGTGCCAGCAGCCGTGACTGGGATTCACCCCTCCACTTT.

This sequence joins TRBV4-1 and TRBJ2-5, with TRBD2 identical over 7 bases. Germline CDR1 reads MGHRA; CDR2 reads YSYEKL. Unmatched junction bases numbered 5, after V lost 4 bases and J lost 0 bases. The CDR3 covers 15 residues. This CDR3 reads CASSPWEGYQETQYF. As DNA, the CDR3 is TGCGCCAGCAGCCCGTGGGAGGGGTACCAAGAGACCCAGTACTTC.